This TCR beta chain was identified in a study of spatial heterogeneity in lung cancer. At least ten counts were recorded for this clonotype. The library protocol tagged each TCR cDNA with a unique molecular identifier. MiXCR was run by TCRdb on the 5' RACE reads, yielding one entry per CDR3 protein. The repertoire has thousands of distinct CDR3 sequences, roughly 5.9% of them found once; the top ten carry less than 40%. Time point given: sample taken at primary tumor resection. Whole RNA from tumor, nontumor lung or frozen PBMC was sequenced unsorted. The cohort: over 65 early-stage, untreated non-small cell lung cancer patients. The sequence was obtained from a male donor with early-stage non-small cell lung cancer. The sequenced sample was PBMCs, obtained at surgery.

The CDR3 spells CAKGTSADNEQFF. The CDR3 DNA sequence: TGTGCTAAGGGGACTAGCGCAGACAATGAGCAGTTCTTC. V and J are TRBV12-2 and TRBJ2-1; the table's TRBD2 call for D was not verified on the DNA. TRBV12-2 is a pseudogene locus. The CDR3 loop spans 13 amino acids.